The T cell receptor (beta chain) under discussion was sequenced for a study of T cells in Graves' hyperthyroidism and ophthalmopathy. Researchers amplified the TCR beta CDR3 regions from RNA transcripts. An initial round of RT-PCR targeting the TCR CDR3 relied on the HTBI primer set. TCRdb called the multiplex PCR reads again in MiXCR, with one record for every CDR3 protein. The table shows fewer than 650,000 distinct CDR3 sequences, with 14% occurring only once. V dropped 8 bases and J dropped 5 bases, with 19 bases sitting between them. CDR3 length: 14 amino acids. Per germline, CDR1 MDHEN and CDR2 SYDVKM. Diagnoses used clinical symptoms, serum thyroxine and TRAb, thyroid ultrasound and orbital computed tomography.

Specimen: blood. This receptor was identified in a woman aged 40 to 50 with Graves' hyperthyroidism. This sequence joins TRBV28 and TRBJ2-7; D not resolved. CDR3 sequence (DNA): TGTGCCAGCGTGAAGGCGCCCGAGCGTGACGAGCAGTACTTC. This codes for CASVKAPERDEQYF.